This TCR beta chain was profiled in a study of radiation and T cells in renal cell carcinoma. Findings and limits, study-wide: In blood, top tumor clones expanded by 2 weeks, shrinking by 4.

Only in-frame clones appear in the TCRdb table, and some are missing; sequencing was by immunoSEQ multiplex PCR. The sample yields 140,000 to 150,000 clones, around nine tenths seen once. Of note for this clone: Its target is not known.

As for time point: blood 4 weeks post-SBRT, at nephrectomy. Treatment: 15 Gy SBRT to primary tumor, nephrectomy 4 weeks later. After SBRT, blood was collected at 2 and 4 weeks, plus baseline. This CDR3 spans 14 amino acids. The germline gives CDR1 MNHEY, CDR2 SMNVEV (reference sequence). Trimming pared 6 bases from V and 1 base from J, leaving 12 bases between. Here the sequenced sample was blood, taken from a patient whose treatment included radiotherapy and nephrectomy. This clonotype was obtained from a woman aged 50 to 60 with renal cell carcinoma. The chain couples TRBV27 to TRBJ1-2; D gene unclear. CDR3 residues: CASREQNVNYGYTF. CDR3 bases: TGTGCCAGCAGGGAACAGAATGTTAACTATGGCTACACCTTC.